These 23 T cell receptor beta chains were sequenced from one sample in a study of spatial heterogeneity in lung cancer. Time point reported: sample taken at primary tumor resection. Unsorted samples of tumor, nontumor lung or frozen PBMC had their whole RNA sequenced. TCRdb fed the 5' RACE reads into MiXCR, producing one record per CDR3 protein. This sample carries a few thousand distinct CDR3 sequences, less than 30% of them seen once, and the ten largest clones take roughly 40%. Sequences were derived from PBMCs, sampled at surgery. Receptors originate from a female donor with early-stage non-small cell lung cancer.

A few counts support this clonotype. This beta chain turned up in a library designed for alpha chains; as an off-target read, its abundance says little. The rearrangement links TRBV20-1 to TRBJ2-1; perhaps TRBD1 as D (5 bases). Germline V gives CDR1 DFQATT, CDR2 SNEGSKA (reference sequence). The CDR3 extends over 13 amino acids. Trimming removed 8 bases at V and 6 bases at J, with 17 bases between. The DNA of the CDR3 is TGCAGTCCATTACAATGGGGCGGCAATGAGCAGTTCTTC. This sequence encodes CSPLQWGGNEQFF.

As concerns this clonotype: Since the library was made to target alpha chains, this beta chain is a stray read and its abundance is not meaningful. CDR3 DNA sequence: TGCAGCGTTGATCTGGACAGGGGTTCTAGTGGGGCCAACGTCCTGACTTTC. It translates to CSVDLDRGSSGANVLTF. The chain joins TRBV29-1 to TRBJ2-6; 9 bases align to TRBD1. CDR1 is SQVTM and CDR2 is ANQGSEA in the germline V gene. J lost 3 bases, V lost 3 bases, and 9 bases had no gene match. The length of the CDR3 is 17 residues.

A few counts support this clonotype. This beta chain was picked up by a library intended for alpha chains and is off target, so its count carries little meaning. The chain uses TRBV7-9 and TRBJ2-2; 8 nucleotides match TRBD2. Per germline, CDR1 SEHNR and CDR2 FQNEAQ (reference sequence). V was pared by 5 bases and J by 4 bases, with 9 bases of the junction left unmatched. This CDR3 has 16 residues. The CDR3 spells CASSDQAGVVTGELFF. CDR3 in DNA: TGTGCCAGCAGCGATCAAGCGGGAGTCGTCACCGGGGAGCTGTTTTTT.

In its sample, this clonotype is medium-sized. As an off-target read in a library built for alpha chains, this beta chain has a frequency of little significance. The chain combines TRBV5-4 with TRBJ2-2; no firm D call. With 1 base removed from V and 2 bases from J, the gap between germline ends came to 15 bases. The CDR3 runs 17 residues. CDR1 is SGHNT, CDR2 YYREEE, per germline (reference sequence). CDR3 protein: CASSLTFQLRNTGELFF. CDR3 bases: TGTGCCAGCAGCTTGACGTTTCAGCTCAGAAACACCGGGGAGCTGTTTTTT.

With regard to this clonotype: This beta chain is a stray sequence in a library constructed for alpha chains; its clone size is not meaningful. V gene TRBV29-1 combines with J gene TRBJ2-1; D ambiguous. V shed 7 bases and J shed 2 bases, with 27 bases lying between them. Germline-derived CDR1 and CDR2 are SQVTM and ANQGSEA. The CDR3 is made up of 18 amino acids. For the CDR3, the DNA is TGCAGCGGTTCTGGGCGGAGACCCAGGCCCCTCACCTACAATGAGCAGTTCTTC. It yields the protein CSGSGRRPRPLTYNEQFF.

Notes on this clonotype: Found in a library prepared for alpha chains, this beta chain is an off-target read, and its abundance has little meaning. This chain connects TRBV7-9 to TRBJ2-3; D ambiguous. In germline, CDR1 is SEHNR, CDR2 FQNEAQ (reference sequence). This CDR3 spans 14 amino acids. V was pared by 0 bases and J by 2 bases, with 6 bases between. The CDR3 DNA sequence: TGTGCCAGCAGCTTAGCTCTCCCCACAGATACGCAGTATTTT. Translated, it gives CASSLALPTDTQYF. Full variable domain (rest looked up from reference TRBV7-9 and TRBJ2-3): DTGVSQNPRHKITKRGQNVTFRCDPISEHNRLYWYRQTLGQGPEFLTYFQNEAQLEKSRLLSDRFSAERPKGSFSTLEIQRTEQGDSAMYLCASSLALPTDTQYFGPGTRLTVL.

Relative to its sample, this clonotype is medium-sized. Since it is a stray read in a library aimed at alpha chains, this beta chain has a size that is not meaningful. The chain has TRBV3-1 and TRBJ2-5, with 7 nucleotides matching TRBD1. Unmatched junction bases numbered 7, after V lost 4 bases and J lost 5 bases. Germline V gene lookup returns CDR1 LGHDT and CDR2 YNNKEL (reference sequence). This CDR3 contains 14 residues. The DNA of the CDR3 is TGTGCCAGCAGCCCCCCGACAGGGTTGGAGACCCAGTACTTC. It yields the protein CASSPPTGLETQYF.

Comment on this clonotype: With the library built for alpha chains, this beta chain is off target and its frequency is not meaningful. The chain employs TRBV5-1 and TRBJ2-7, with TRBD1 identical over 7 bases. The J segment lost 2 bases and the V segment lost 4 bases, leaving 3 bases of the junction unmatched. The CDR3 consists of 13 residues. Germline values: CDR1 SGHRS, CDR2 YFSETQ. This CDR3 is CASSRGQTYEQYF. The DNA for the CDR3 is TGCGCCAGCAGCAGGGGACAGACCTACGAGCAGTACTTC. The full variable domain, in which reference TRBV5-1 and TRBJ2-7 provide the parts outside the CDR3, is KAGVTQTPRYLIKTRGQQVTLSCSPISGHRSVSWYQQTPGQGLQFLFEYFSETQRNKGNFPGRFSGRQFSNSRSEMNVSTLELGDSALYLCASSRGQTYEQYFGPGTRLTVT.

By share of the sample, this clonotype is medium-sized (0.01 to 0.1%). The library was built for alpha chains, so this beta chain is an off-target read and its size means little. This chain uses TRBV15 with TRBJ2-3; perhaps TRBD1 as D (5 bases). The length of the CDR3 is 16 residues. Germline CDR1 is LNHNV and CDR2 is YYDKDF (reference sequence). The germline V and J ends were trimmed by 0 bases and 4 bases, with 14 bases remaining between them. CDR3 DNA: TGTGCCACCAGCAGAGATGGGCAGGGCTGGGCAGATACGCAGTATTTT. It is translated as CATSRDGQGWADTQYF. Complete variable domain (other parts from reference TRBV15 and TRBJ2-3): DAMVIQNPRYQVTQFGKPVTLSCSQTLNHNVMYWYQQKSSQAPKLLFHYYDKDFNNEADTPDNFQSRRPNTSFCFLDIRSPGLGDTAMYLCATSRDGQGWADTQYFGPGTRLTVL.

In this sample, this clonotype turned up a few times. Little can be read into the size of this beta chain, an off-target read in a library designed for alpha chains. The CDR3 protein is CASSMVSSGANVLTF. Here the CDR3 DNA reads TGTGCCAGTAGTATGGTCAGCTCTGGGGCCAACGTCCTGACTTTC. V and J are TRBV19 and TRBJ2-6; D unresolved. V gave up 3 bases and J gave up 0 bases, with 6 bases separating them. The CDR3 length is 15 residues. Per germline, CDR1 LNHDA and CDR2 SQIVND (reference sequence).

A word on this clonotype: A library made for alpha chains picked up this beta chain off target, so its size means little. The CDR3 DNA is TGTGCCAGCAGTTCTGGACGGAACTCCTACAATGAGCAGTTCTTC. It is translated as CASSSGRNSYNEQFF. This chain joins TRBV13 and TRBJ2-1; no reliable D call. The germline gives CDR1 PRHDT, CDR2 FYEKMQ (reference sequence). The V gene lost 6 bases and the J gene lost 0 bases, with 12 bases spanning the gap. The CDR3 is 15 residues long.

Turning to this clonotype: This beta chain turned up in a library designed for alpha chains; as an off-target read, its abundance says little. This chain links TRBV25-1 with TRBJ2-5, with TRBD2 as a possible D gene (6 bases). V was trimmed by 6 bases and J by 5 bases, leaving 10 bases between them. The CDR3 loop spans 12 amino acids. Germline values: CDR1 MGHDK, CDR2 SYGVNS. CDR3 protein: CASRGGGETQYF. CDR3 DNA: TGTGCCAGCAGAGGTGGGGGGGAGACCCAGTACTTC.

On this clonotype: This beta chain is a stray sequence in a library constructed for alpha chains; its clone size is not meaningful. The chain combines TRBV7-9 with TRBJ1-2, with D uncertain. Trimming took 10 bases from V and 8 from J, leaving 17 bases between them. The germline V gene encodes CDR1 SEHNR and CDR2 FQNEAQ (reference sequence). This CDR3 comprises 12 residues. The CDR3 coding sequence is TGTGCCACCCAAAACAAACACGAAGGCTACACCTTC. This encodes CATQNKHEGYTF.

As regards this clonotype: This beta chain is a stray sequence in a library constructed for alpha chains; its clone size is not meaningful. V gene TRBV28 combines with J gene TRBJ2-7; D ambiguous. The CDR3 runs to 14 residues. From germline, CDR1 is MDHEN and CDR2 SYDVKM. V lost 2 bases, J lost 0 bases, and 8 bases lay in between. The CDR3 bases are TGTGCCAGCAGTTTACCTACCGCCTCCTACGAGCAGTACTTC. Protein sequence: CASSLPTASYEQYF.

With respect to this clonotype: Within a library made for alpha chains, this beta chain is off target, and its count is uninformative. CDR3 DNA sequence: TGCAGCGCCCGTCAGTCTGGCACCCCCGGGGAGCTGTTTTTT. Amino acid sequence: CSARQSGTPGELFF. V and J are TRBV29-1 and TRBJ2-2; no firm D call. This CDR3 comprises 14 residues. The ends were cut back, 7 bases at V and 6 bases at J, with 18 bases in the middle. Germline lookup yields CDR1 SQVTM and CDR2 ANQGSEA.

About this clonotype: Little can be read into the size of this beta chain, an off-target read in a library designed for alpha chains. This sequence joins TRBV12-3 or TRBV12-4 and TRBJ2-5, with TRBD1 matching 8 bases. CDR3 length: 14 amino acids. Unmatched junction bases numbered 4, after V lost 3 bases and J lost 4 bases. CDR3 in amino acids: CASSFSQGGETQYF. The CDR3 DNA reads TGTGCCAGCAGTTTTTCACAGGGGGGAGAGACCCAGTACTTC.

Notes on this clonotype: This beta chain came through as a stray read in a library set up for alpha chains, and its size says little. The genes are TRBV20-1 and TRBJ2-5, with D maybe TRBD2 (6 bases). Germline-derived CDR1 and CDR2 are DFQATT and SNEGSKA (reference sequence). Trimming took off 2 bases at V and 1 base at J, with 20 bases between the two ends. The CDR3 runs 17 residues. The chain's CDR3 is CSARRLENPPRQETQYF. CDR3 in DNA: TGCAGTGCTAGAAGACTAGAAAACCCCCCCCGCCAAGAGACCCAGTACTTC.

Regarding this clonotype: This beta chain lies outside the target of a library built for alpha chains; its clone size means little. V and J are TRBV7-9 and TRBJ2-7, with D possibly being TRBD1 or TRBD2 (6 bases each). CDR3 length: 13 amino acids. Germline CDR1 and CDR2: SEHNR and FQNEAQ (reference sequence). V lost 5 bases to trimming and J lost 5 bases, with 13 bases between them. CDR3 nucleotide sequence: TGTGCCAGCAGCAGGGGGGACCGAAACGAGCAGTACGTC. As protein: CASSRGDRNEQYV.

This clonotype was counted between two and nine times. This beta chain came through as a stray read in a library set up for alpha chains, and its size says little. The CDR3 DNA reads as TGCGCCAGCAGCCAAGTTTGGGAAACAGGGGGAGGATACTATGGCTACACCTTC. Its translation: CASSQVWETGGGYYGYTF. The chain carries TRBV4-3 and TRBJ1-2; 8 nucleotides match TRBD1. CDR3 length equals 18 residues. V was pared by 1 base and J by 3 bases, with 13 bases of the junction left unmatched. Germline CDR1 reads LGHNA; CDR2 reads YSLEER.

This clonotype has only a few counts. For a library built for alpha chains, this beta chain is a stray read; little rests on its size. The chain links TRBV20-1 to TRBJ2-3; TRBD2 is a possible D gene (6 bases). Germline V gives CDR1 DFQATT, CDR2 SNEGSKA (reference sequence). V gave up 3 bases and J gave up 2 bases, with 15 bases separating them. CDR3 size: 15 residues. Written as DNA, the CDR3 is TGCAGTGCTAGGGGACTGAGGAGCTTCACAGATACGCAGTATTTT. This codes for CSARGLRSFTDTQYF.

Points on this clonotype: This beta chain is an unintended read in a library built for alpha chains; its size means little. V gene TRBV27 combines with J gene TRBJ2-7, with D tentatively TRBD1 (6 bases). Between the trimmed V and J ends, which lost 8 bases and 5 bases, there was a span of 13 bases. Germline values: CDR1 MNHEY, CDR2 SMNVEV (reference sequence). CDR3 length equals 12 residues. CDR3 sequence: CASLDRFHEQYF. The CDR3 DNA sequence: TGTGCCAGCCTTGACAGGTTCCACGAGCAGTACTTC.

This clonotype was observed a handful of times. Since it is a stray read in a library aimed at alpha chains, this beta chain has a size that is not meaningful. The rearrangement links TRBV10-2 to TRBJ2-1; D is possibly TRBD2 (5 bases). This CDR3 is 14 amino acids long. Germline-derived CDR1 and CDR2 are WSHSY and SAAADI. Trimming took 7 bases from V and 8 from J, leaving 18 bases between them. This CDR3 reads CASTPPSSRDEQFF. CDR3 in DNA: TGCGCCAGCACCCCGCCTAGCTCTCGGGATGAGCAGTTCTTC.

On this clonotype: Found in a library prepared for alpha chains, this beta chain is an off-target read, and its abundance has little meaning. V usage is TRBV18 and J usage is TRBJ2-3; 11 positions agree with TRBD2. V shed 3 bases and J 4 bases; nucleotides not matched to a gene: 9. Germline lookup yields CDR1 KGHSH and CDR2 LQKENI. CDR3 length: 17 residues. CDR3 amino acids: CASSPGLAGTLSDTQYF. The CDR3 nucleotides are TGTGCCAGCTCACCTGGACTAGCGGGCACTTTGTCAGATACGCAGTATTTT.